Below, 10 T cell receptor beta chains from the same sample are listed, as sequenced in a study of T cell responses to AZD1222 COVID-19 vaccine (dated by TCRdb to the early 2020s). Libraries were prepared through the immunoSEQ multiplex PCR assay. The source is immuneACCESS, and TCRdb retained only in-frame sequences with V and J called. Part of the clones is not carried over; for the studies checked, unresolved V genes explain less than half of this, and the remainder is unexplained. The sample includes around 74,000 clones, with about 92% observed a single time. The biggest ten clones account for roughly 6.8% of the sample. Sample time point, as interpreted from the label and publication: baseline before first vaccination. The treatment or condition label here, explained by the study, means: meningococcal conjugate vaccine given as trial control. Sequencing used peripheral blood, obtained on day 0 of MenACWY control vaccination. The receptors were gathered from an adult in good health.

This clone was observed once. The chain combines TRBV28 with TRBJ2-5; no clear D gene. The V end was cut by 5 bases, the J end by 2 bases, with 12 bases between. Germline CDR1 reads MDHEN; CDR2 reads SYDVKM. CDR3 size: 14 residues. CDR3 nucleotide sequence: TGTGCCAGCAGTACCGCTCCCGTACAAGAGACCCAGTACTTC. Protein sequence: CASSTAPVQETQYF. Based on the CDR3 plus reference TRBV28 and TRBJ2-5, the full variable domain is DVKVTQSSRYLVKRTGEKVFLECVQDMDHENMFWYRQDPGLGLRLIYFSYDVKMKEKGDIPEGYSVSREKKERFSLILESASTNQTSMYLCASSTAPVQETQYFGPGTRLLVL.

This rearrangement joins TRBV7-2 to TRBJ1-5; D uncertain. Germline-derived CDR1 and CDR2 are SGHTA and FQGNSA. The CDR3 runs to 15 residues. V gave up 5 bases and J gave up 4 bases, with 15 bases separating them. The CDR3 is CASSPIRANNQPQHF. The CDR3 DNA follows: TGTGCCAGCAGCCCAATCCGGGCCAATAATCAGCCCCAGCATTTT.

The rearrangement uses TRBV11-2 and TRBJ2-3, with 7 bases matching TRBD2. This CDR3 region has 14 residues. Per the germline V gene, CDR1 is SGHAT and CDR2 is FQNNGV. Trimming removed 5 bases from V and 2 bases from J; junction bases left unmatched: 4. Here the CDR3 DNA reads TGTGCCAGCAGCCGGCTAGCGGTCACAGATACGCAGTATTTT. It yields the protein CASSRLAVTDTQYF.

This clone occurred once. The chain recombines TRBV4-3 with TRBJ1-6; 8 nucleotides match TRBD1. J gave up 9 bases and V 1 base, and 5 bases lay outside the gene matches. CDR3 size: 15 residues. Per germline, CDR1 LGHNA and CDR2 YSLEER. CDR3 bases: TGCGCCAGCAGCCAAGGAGGGACAGGTTTTTCACCCCTCCACTTT. It is translated as CASSQGGTGFSPLHF.

In DNA, the CDR3 is TGTGCCAGCCAAGGCCGGGACAGGGGGCATGAAAAACTGTTTTTT. Translated: CASQGRDRGHEKLFF. The chain combines TRBV19 with TRBJ1-4; TRBD1 matches at 12 bases. This CDR3 contains 15 residues. V was clipped by 9 bases and J by 6 bases; unmatched bases: 8. In germline, CDR1 is LNHDA, CDR2 SQIVND (reference sequence). Filled out from reference TRBV19 and TRBJ1-4, the complete variable domain reads DGGITQSPKYLFRKEGQNVTLSCEQNLNHDAMYWYRQDPGQGLRLIYYSQIVNDFQKGDIAEGYSVSREKKESFPLTVTSAQKNPTAFYLCASQGRDRGHEKLFFGSGTQLSVL.

The chain combines TRBV18 with TRBJ2-5, with D perhaps matching TRBD2 (6 bases). The germline V gene has CDR1 KGHSH and CDR2 LQKENI. This CDR3 is built from 13 residues. The V and J ends lost 6 bases and 7 bases respectively, with 15 bases between them. The CDR3 sequence is CASSPEGLATQYF. CDR3 nucleotides: TGTGCCAGCTCCCCGGAGGGGTTGGCGACCCAGTACTTC.

V gene TRBV7-9 combines with J gene TRBJ2-1; D gene uncertain. The CDR3 is made up of 12 amino acids. The germline V gene has CDR1 SEHNR and CDR2 FQNEAQ (reference sequence). Trimming left V 2 bases short and J 7 bases short, with 6 bases between. The CDR3 loop is CASSLLLNEQFF. The DNA for the CDR3 is TGTGCCAGCAGCTTATTGTTAAATGAGCAGTTCTTC.

This chain links TRBV28 with TRBJ1-6; 8 bases agree with TRBD1. From germline, CDR1 is MDHEN and CDR2 SYDVKM. With 6 bases clipped from V and 7 bases from J, the junction kept 8 bases outside the gene matches. The CDR3 is made up of 15 amino acids. In nucleotides, the CDR3 is TGTGCCAGCAGCCAAACCGGGACAGGCAATTCACCCCTCCACTTT. Protein: CASSQTGTGNSPLHF. The variable domain in full, with the rest retrieved from reference TRBV28 and TRBJ1-6, is DVKVTQSSRYLVKRTGEKVFLECVQDMDHENMFWYRQDPGLGLRLIYFSYDVKMKEKGDIPEGYSVSREKKERFSLILESASTNQTSMYLCASSQTGTGNSPLHFGNGTRLTVT.

The V and J genes are TRBV6-1 and TRBJ1-5, with 8 positions matching TRBD1. The CDR3 is 16 residues long. CDR1 is MNHNS and CDR2 is SASEGT in the germline V gene. After removal of 4 bases from V and 2 bases from J, the junction contained 7 bases not matched to a gene. CDR3 in amino acids: CASSVQGGLGNQPQHF. CDR3 bases: TGTGCCAGCAGTGTACAGGGGGGTTTGGGCAATCAGCCCCAGCATTTT.

The gene calls are TRBV19 and TRBJ2-7; D uncertain. V lost 5 bases and J lost 3, with 17 bases in between. Germline values: CDR1 LNHDA, CDR2 SQIVND (reference sequence). The CDR3 is 15 amino acids. DNA of the CDR3: TGTGCCAGTAGTGTCTCGGCAGCTCTCCGCTACGAGCAGTACTTC. It translates to CASSVSAALRYEQYF.